One T cell receptor beta chain is described in this entry. The antigen remains undetermined. This entry belongs to a study of post-analysis software for immune sequencing data. Study summary: Clinical courses comprised relapsing-remitting, secondary progressive and progressive-relapsing multiple sclerosis. Findings and caveats of the study: Higher frequency in patients than in controls was seen for about five TRBV segments, with TRBV5-6, TRBV5-1 and TRBV20-1 among them.

TCR beta libraries were prepared from cDNA with unique molecular identifiers. A population of roughly 0.9 to 11 million T cells gave rise to about half a million cDNA molecules. Each CDR3 protein gets one entry after TCRdb re-called the PCR reads with MiXCR. The table has about 560,000 distinct CDR3 sequences, roughly 40% seen once; the top ten hold more than 1.5%. The CDR3 contains 13 residues. The V end was cut by 0 bases, the J end by 9 bases, with 9 bases between. The clonotype comes from a girl under 18 with multiple sclerosis. The sample comprised blood. This rearrangement joins TRBV12-3 or TRBV12-4 to TRBJ2-1; TRBD2 might be the D (6 bases). CDR3 region: CASSLAQGGEQFF. The CDR3 DNA is TGTGCCAGCAGTTTAGCGCAGGGAGGTGAGCAGTTCTTC.